These T cell receptor beta chains were read from a single sample in a study of blood T cell repertoires in COVID-19. TCRdb keeps only in-frame clones here, not all; method: immunoSEQ multiplex PCR. The table includes some 300,000 clones, 90% detected once. Material: PBMCs or T cells enriched from blood (not recorded which). The receptors stem from a woman younger than 30 with acute COVID-19. Each CDR3 is given with its conserved first and last residue. D genes are given only for firm matches.

V gene	D gene	J gene	CDR3 length	CDR3 protein
TRBV21-1	NA	TRBJ1-2	14	CASSEQGSNYGYTF
TRBV5-1	TRBD1	TRBJ1-6	18	CASSGGQGPTQINSPLHF
TRBV27	NA	TRBJ2-6	16	CASTQGGASGANVLTF
TRBV13	TRBD2	TRBJ2-1	16	CASSLGAVAGGYEQFF
TRBV9	NA	TRBJ2-1	18	CASSVPKGAGGAYNEQFF
TRBV6-5	NA	TRBJ1-1	16	CASSYPEGTMNTEAFF
TRBV5-1	NA	TRBJ1-1	15	CASSSLPGENTEAFF
TRBV4-1	TRBD1	TRBJ1-2	15	CASSQDLGQDYGYTF
TRBV10-1	NA	TRBJ2-1	15	CASSLAGSSYNEQFF
TRBV5-5	NA	TRBJ2-3	14	CASSLAGDFDTQYF
TRBV18	NA	TRBJ1-4	15	CASSPEGPPYEKLFF
TRBV5-6	TRBD2	TRBJ2-7	15	CASSSTGLASTEQYF
TRBV18	TRBD2	TRBJ2-1	17	CASSPLDLAGTGNEQFF
TRBV29-1	NA	TRBJ1-1	13	CSVTQGPQVEAFF
TRBV9	TRBD2	TRBJ2-1	16	CASSSTIAGEPNEQFF
TRBV11-3	NA	TRBJ2-1	16	CASSSRNGAAGNEQFF
TRBV15	NA	TRBJ1-1	15	CATSRGTGSWTEAFF
TRBV5-1	NA	TRBJ1-2	14	CASSSGVLEDGYTF
TRBV29-1	NA	TRBJ2-5	13	CSVGGRGQETQYF
TRBV27	TRBD2	TRBJ2-7	14	CASRSVGGSYEQYF
TRBV5-6	TRBD1	TRBJ2-2	15	CASTFGDRDTGELFF